Described below is a single T cell receptor beta chain sequence and its context. As originally analysed: Amplification with reference gene primers provided the estimates of nucleated cell counts. Repertoires were generated with immunoSEQ multiplex PCR, while TCRdb's copy carries only in-frame clones and drops some. The DNA gave D and trimming, while V, J and clone size come from that table. The repertoire has around 470,000 clones, approximately 92% of them found once; the top ten carry roughly 0.84%. The CDR3 consists of 13 residues. After removal of 3 bases from V and 4 bases from J, the junction contained 2 bases not matched to a gene. CDR1 is SGDLS, CDR2 YYNGEE, per germline. This sample was taken from a study of blood T cell repertoires in COVID-19. Turning to the study itself: Acute and convalescent COVID-19 specimens originated in the United States, Italy and Spain. The cDNA or gDNA used as material had been derived from T cells, B-cell-depleted T cells, or PBMCs.

Seattle participants joined during active infection and were tracked over time. The sequencing input was peripheral blood. The genes are TRBV9 and TRBJ1-1; 8 nucleotides line up with TRBD1. This TCR was recovered from a man aged 18 to 30 with COVID-19, enrolled during active disease. The CDR3 DNA is TGTGCCAGCAGCGCGACAGGGGCCACTGAAGCTTTCTTT. Amino acids: CASSATGATEAFF.